This entry lists 15 T cell receptor beta chains sequenced from one sample in a study of cytomegalovirus exposure and HLA in healthy donors. TCRdb's table, derived via immunoSEQ multiplex PCR, lists solely in-frame clones and lacks some. The table records some 120,000 clones, about 88% of them present only once. The material sequenced was PBMCs. These receptors all come from a man under 40 in good health and CMV-seronegative.

The chain is built from TRBV9 and TRBJ2-7, with D perhaps matching TRBD2 (5 bases). The V and J ends lost 4 bases and 6 bases respectively, with 20 bases between them. This CDR3 spans 15 amino acids. Germline CDR1 and CDR2: SGDLS and YYNGEE. CDR3 bases: TGTGCCAGCAGCCCGGTGGAGGCTTTTGACCGCGAGCAGTACTTC. Translation gives CASSPVEAFDREQYF.

The chain combines TRBV11-2 with TRBJ1-1; perhaps TRBD1 as D (6 bases). This CDR3 contains 14 residues. V was trimmed by 4 bases and J by 1 base, leaving 10 bases between them. CDR1 and CDR2 (germline): SGHAT, FQNNGV. The CDR3 DNA reads TGTGCCAGCAGCTCGGGCAGGGGGAACACTGAAGCTTTCTTT. It specifies CASSSGRGNTEAFF. Full variable domain (outside the CDR3, taken from reference TRBV11-2 and TRBJ1-1): EAGVAQSPRYKIIEKRQSVAFWCNPISGHATLYWYQQILGQGPKLLIQFQNNGVVDDSQLPKDRFSAERLKGVDSTLKIQPAKLEDSAVYLCASSSGRGNTEAFFGQGTRLTVV.

The chain employs TRBV11-3 and TRBJ2-2; 11 nucleotides agree with TRBD1. The junction had 6 bases not matched to a gene; V was cut back by 4 bases and J by 8 bases. CDR1 is SGHNT, CDR2 YENEEA, per germline. CDR3 length: 15 residues. CDR3 residues: CASSYRDRGAGELFF. As DNA, the CDR3 is TGTGCCAGCAGCTACCGGGACAGGGGGGCGGGGGAGCTGTTTTTT.

CDR3 residues: CASDTPRVALQEQFF. In DNA form, the CDR3 reads TGTGCCAGCGATACCCCTAGAGTAGCGTTGCAAGAGCAGTTCTTC. The chain is built from TRBV2 and TRBJ2-1, with D possibly TRBD2 on 5 matching bases. V dropped 8 bases and J dropped 10 bases, with 24 bases sitting between them. The CDR3 extends over 15 amino acids. The germline V gene has CDR1 SNHLY and CDR2 FYNNEI.

J is TRBJ2-3 and V is TRBV2, with 8 bases that match TRBD1. Germline V gives CDR1 SNHLY, CDR2 FYNNEI. V was pared by 7 bases and J by 1 base, with 4 bases of the junction left unmatched. CDR3 size: 14 residues. DNA for the CDR3: TGTGCCAGCAACCCGGACAGGGGCACAGATACGCAGTATTTT. Its translation: CASNPDRGTDTQYF.

The chain carries TRBV27 and TRBJ2-5, with 8 bases fitting TRBD1. CDR1 is MNHEY and CDR2 is SMNVEV in the germline V gene (reference sequence). V was pared by 4 bases and J by 3 bases, with 7 bases of the junction left unmatched. The CDR3 is 15 amino acids. DNA for the CDR3: TGTGCCAGCAGTTCGCGCGCGACAGGGGAAGAGACCCAGTACTTC. This translates into CASSSRATGEETQYF.

The chain is built from TRBV2 and TRBJ2-7; no clear D. Germline-derived CDR1 and CDR2 are SNHLY and FYNNEI. Trimming removed 4 bases at V and 3 bases at J, with 4 bases between. The CDR3 sequence is 11 residues long. The CDR3, as DNA: TGTGCCAGCAGTGCACTCTACGAGCAGTACTTC. Translated, it gives CASSALYEQYF.

The chain has TRBV5-4 and TRBJ2-7, with 8 bases matching TRBD1. The ends lost 1 base at V and 2 bases at J; junction bases unmatched: 5. CDR1 is SGHNT, CDR2 YYREEE, per germline (reference sequence). The CDR3 spans 15 residues. CDR3 sequence reads: CASSLSGQGTYEQYF. CDR3 nucleotide sequence: TGTGCCAGCAGCTTGAGCGGACAGGGTACCTACGAGCAGTACTTC. Full variable domain (rest looked up from reference TRBV5-4 and TRBJ2-7): ETGVTQSPTHLIKTRGQQVTLRCSSQSGHNTVSWYQQALGQGPQFIFQYYREEENGRGNFPPRFSGLQFPNYSSELNVNALELDDSALYLCASSLSGQGTYEQYFGPGTRLTVT.

This clone was counted between two and nine times. V usage is TRBV19 and J usage is TRBJ1-1, with TRBD1 as a possible D gene (5 bases). CDR1 and CDR2 from the germline V gene are LNHDA and SQIVND (reference sequence). The CDR3 loop spans 13 amino acids. V lost 8 bases and J lost 4, with 14 bases in between. The chain's CDR3 is CASSAGESTEAFF. CDR3 in DNA: TGTGCCAGTTCGGCGGGGGAGAGCACTGAAGCTTTCTTT.

This chain joins TRBV13 and TRBJ2-3; 8 bases are shared with TRBD2. Germline V lookup: CDR1 PRHDT, CDR2 FYEKMQ (reference sequence). This CDR3 is built from 15 residues. Germline trimming cut 4 bases from V and 2 bases from J; bases unmatched to any gene: 5. Written as DNA, the CDR3 is TGTGCCAGCAGCTCTATAGCGGGGAACACAGATACGCAGTATTTT. Translated: CASSSIAGNTDTQYF.

The CDR3, as DNA: TGCGCCAGCAGTGTGAAGGGGGGGACTGAAGCTTTCTTT. This translates into CASSVKGGTEAFF. This chain joins TRBV10-1 and TRBJ1-1; the D gene is possibly TRBD1 (6 bases). CDR1 and CDR2 (germline): WNHNN, SYGVQD (reference sequence). CDR3 length: 13 amino acids. V was cut by 4 bases and J by 5 bases, with 11 bases left in between.

The chain links TRBV5-6 to TRBJ2-3; D remains unclear. Trimming removed 2 bases at V and 5 bases at J, with 9 bases between. The CDR3 loop spans 13 amino acids. Germline V lookup: CDR1 SGHDT, CDR2 YYEEEE. The CDR3 DNA follows: TGTGCCAGCAGCTTACGGGTGGGAGATACGCAGTATTTT. Its protein product is CASSLRVGDTQYF.

The chain uses TRBV28 and TRBJ2-7; no clear D. From germline, CDR1 is MDHEN and CDR2 SYDVKM. V was shortened by 3 bases and J by 2 bases, with 11 bases between the two germline ends. The CDR3 is 14 amino acids. In DNA, the CDR3 is TGTGCCAGCAGTTTGCAGCTCAGGCCCTACGAGCAGTACTTC. Translating gives CASSLQLRPYEQYF.

The chain uses TRBV27 and TRBJ1-1; no definite D call. Germline V CDR1 and CDR2: MNHEY, SMNVEV (reference sequence). This CDR3 contains 16 residues. Trimming removed 7 bases from V and 3 bases from J, with 21 bases in between. CDR3 in amino acids: CASIGSPRFVYTEAFF. The CDR3 region has the DNA TGTGCCAGCATAGGGAGCCCCAGATTCGTGTACACTGAAGCTTTCTTT.

This clone showed up just a few times. The CDR3 sequence: CASSLSGGLETQYF. CDR3 bases: TGTGCCAGCAGCTTATCTGGGGGCCTGGAGACCCAGTACTTC. V gene TRBV7-9 combines with J gene TRBJ2-5; D may be TRBD1 (6 bases). Trimming stripped 2 bases from V and 5 bases from J, with 12 bases between. In germline, CDR1 is SEHNR, CDR2 FQNEAQ (reference sequence). The CDR3 consists of 14 residues.